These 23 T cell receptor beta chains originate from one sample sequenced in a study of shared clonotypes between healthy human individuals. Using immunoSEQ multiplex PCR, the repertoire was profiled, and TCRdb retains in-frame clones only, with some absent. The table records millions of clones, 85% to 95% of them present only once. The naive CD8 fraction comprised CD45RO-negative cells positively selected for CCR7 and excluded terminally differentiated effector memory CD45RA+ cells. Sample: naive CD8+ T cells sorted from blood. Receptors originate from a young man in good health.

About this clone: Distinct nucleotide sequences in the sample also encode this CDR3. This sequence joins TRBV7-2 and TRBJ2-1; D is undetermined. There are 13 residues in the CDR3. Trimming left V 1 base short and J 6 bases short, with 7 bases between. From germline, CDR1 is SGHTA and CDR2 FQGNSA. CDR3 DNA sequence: TGTGCCAGCAGCTTAGGCTTTGGCAATGAGCAGTTCTTC. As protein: CASSLGFGNEQFF.

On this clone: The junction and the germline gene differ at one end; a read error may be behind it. The CDR3 DNA is TGTGCCAACAGCTTACTTGGGGGTCCCGGGGAGCTGTTTTTT. As protein: CANSLLGGPGELFF. The V gene is TRBV7-9, the J gene TRBJ2-2; D tentatively reads TRBD1 or TRBD2 (5 bases each). CDR1 and CDR2 (germline): SEHNR, FQNEAQ (reference sequence). The CDR3 is 14 amino acids. Supplemented by reference TRBV7-9 and TRBJ2-2, the full variable domain reads DTGVSQNPRHKITKRGQNVTFRCDPISEHNRLYWYRQTLGQGPEFLTYFQNEAQLEKSRLLSDRFSAERPKGSFSTLEIQRTEQGDSAMYLCANSLLGGPGELFFGEGSRLTVL.

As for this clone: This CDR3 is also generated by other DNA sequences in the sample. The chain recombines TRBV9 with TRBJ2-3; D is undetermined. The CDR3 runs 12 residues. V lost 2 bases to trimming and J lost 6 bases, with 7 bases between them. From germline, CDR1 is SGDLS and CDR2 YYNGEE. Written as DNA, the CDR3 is TGTGCCAGCAGCGTCGAAGGCGATACGCAGTATTTT. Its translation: CASSVEGDTQYF.

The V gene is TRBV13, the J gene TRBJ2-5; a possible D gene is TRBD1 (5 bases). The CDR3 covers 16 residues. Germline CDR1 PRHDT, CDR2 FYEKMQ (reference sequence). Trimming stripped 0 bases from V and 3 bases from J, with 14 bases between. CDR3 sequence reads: CASSLGRIGREETQYF. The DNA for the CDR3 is TGTGCCAGCAGCTTAGGCCGGATCGGCAGGGAAGAGACCCAGTACTTC. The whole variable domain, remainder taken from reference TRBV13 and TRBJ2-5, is AAGVIQSPRHLIKEKRETATLKCYPIPRHDTVYWYQQGPGQDPQFLISFYEKMQSDKGSIPDRFSAQQFSDYHSELNMSSLELGDSALYFCASSLGRIGREETQYFGPGTRLLVL.

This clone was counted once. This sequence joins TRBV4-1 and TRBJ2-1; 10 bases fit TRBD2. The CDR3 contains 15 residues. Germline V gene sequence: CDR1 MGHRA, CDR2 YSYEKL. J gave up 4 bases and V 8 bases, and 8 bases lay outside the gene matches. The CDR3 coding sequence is TGCGCCAGCCGACCTAGCGGGAGTTCTTACAATGAGCAGTTCTTC. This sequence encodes CASRPSGSSYNEQFF.

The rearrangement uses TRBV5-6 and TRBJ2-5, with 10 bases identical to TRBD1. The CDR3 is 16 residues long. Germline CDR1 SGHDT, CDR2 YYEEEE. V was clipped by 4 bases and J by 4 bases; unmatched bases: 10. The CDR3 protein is CASSLLMTGGAETQYF. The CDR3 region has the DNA TGTGCCAGCAGCCTCCTAATGACAGGGGGCGCAGAGACCCAGTACTTC. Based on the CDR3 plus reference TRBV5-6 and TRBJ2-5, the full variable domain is DAGVTQSPTHLIKTRGQQVTLRCSPKSGHDTVSWYQQALGQGPQFIFQYYEEEERQRGNFPDRFSGHQFPNYSSELNVNALLLGDSALYLCASSLLMTGGAETQYFGPGTRLLVL.

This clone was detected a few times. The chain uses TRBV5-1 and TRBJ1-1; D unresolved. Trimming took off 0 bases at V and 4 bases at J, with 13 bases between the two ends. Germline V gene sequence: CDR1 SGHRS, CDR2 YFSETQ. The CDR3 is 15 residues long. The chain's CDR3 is CASSLETALTTEAFF. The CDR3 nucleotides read TGCGCCAGCAGCTTGGAAACGGCCCTGACCACTGAAGCTTTCTTT.

The CDR3 DNA sequence: TGTGCCAGCAGCGAATTTGGCAGCACAGATACGCAGTATTTT. The encoded protein is CASSEFGSTDTQYF. The chain carries TRBV9 and TRBJ2-3; no clear D gene. Germline CDR1 and CDR2: SGDLS and YYNGEE. V lost 3 bases and J 0 bases, leaving 8 bases between the germline ends. The CDR3 loop spans 14 amino acids.

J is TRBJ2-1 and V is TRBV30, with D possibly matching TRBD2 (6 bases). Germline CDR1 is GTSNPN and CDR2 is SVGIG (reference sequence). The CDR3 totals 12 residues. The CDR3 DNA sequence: TGTGCTTGGGAGGCAGCGGGTAATGAGCAGTTCTTC. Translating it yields CAWEAAGNEQFF.

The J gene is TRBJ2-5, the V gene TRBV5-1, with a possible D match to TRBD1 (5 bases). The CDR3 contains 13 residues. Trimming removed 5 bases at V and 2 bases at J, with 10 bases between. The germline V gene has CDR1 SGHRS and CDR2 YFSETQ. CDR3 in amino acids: CASRTDEQETQYF. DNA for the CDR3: TGCGCCAGCAGGACAGACGAGCAAGAGACCCAGTACTTC.

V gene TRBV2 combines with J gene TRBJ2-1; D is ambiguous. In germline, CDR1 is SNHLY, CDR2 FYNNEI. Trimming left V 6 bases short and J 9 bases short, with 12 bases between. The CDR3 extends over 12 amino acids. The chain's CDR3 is CASSLGIREQFF. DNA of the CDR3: TGTGCCAGCAGCCTCGGTATCCGTGAGCAGTTCTTC.

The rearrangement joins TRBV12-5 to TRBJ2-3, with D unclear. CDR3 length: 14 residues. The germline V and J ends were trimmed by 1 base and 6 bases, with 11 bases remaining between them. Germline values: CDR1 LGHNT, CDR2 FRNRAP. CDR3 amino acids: CASGLGLGLDTQYF. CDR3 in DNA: TGTGCTAGTGGTTTGGGCCTGGGGTTGGATACGCAGTATTTT.

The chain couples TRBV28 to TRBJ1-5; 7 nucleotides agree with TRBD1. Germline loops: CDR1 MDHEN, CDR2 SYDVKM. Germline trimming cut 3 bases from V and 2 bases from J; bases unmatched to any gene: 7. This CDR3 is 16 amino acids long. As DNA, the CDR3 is TGTGCCAGCAGTTTGTTACAGGGGTCTGGCAATCAGCCCCAGCATTTT. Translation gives CASSLLQGSGNQPQHF.

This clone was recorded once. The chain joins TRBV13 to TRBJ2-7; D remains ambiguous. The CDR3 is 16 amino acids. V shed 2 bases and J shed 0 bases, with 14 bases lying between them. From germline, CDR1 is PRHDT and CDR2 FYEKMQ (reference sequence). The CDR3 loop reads CASSLRSAGSSYEQYF. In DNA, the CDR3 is TGTGCCAGCAGCTTACGGTCTGCAGGTAGCTCCTACGAGCAGTACTTC. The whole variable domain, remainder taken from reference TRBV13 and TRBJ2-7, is AAGVIQSPRHLIKEKRETATLKCYPIPRHDTVYWYQQGPGQDPQFLISFYEKMQSDKGSIPDRFSAQQFSDYHSELNMSSLELGDSALYFCASSLRSAGSSYEQYFGPGTRLTVT.

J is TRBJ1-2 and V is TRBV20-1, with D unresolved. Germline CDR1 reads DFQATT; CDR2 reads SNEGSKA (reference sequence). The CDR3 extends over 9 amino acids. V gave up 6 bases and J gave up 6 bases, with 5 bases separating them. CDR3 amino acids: CSAGDGYTF. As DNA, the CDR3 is TGCAGTGCCGGAGATGGCTACACCTTC.

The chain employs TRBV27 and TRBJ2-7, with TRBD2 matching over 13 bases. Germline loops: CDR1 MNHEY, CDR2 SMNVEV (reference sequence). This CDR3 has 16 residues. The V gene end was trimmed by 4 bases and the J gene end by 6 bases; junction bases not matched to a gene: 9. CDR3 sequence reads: CASSSLGTSGVGEQYF. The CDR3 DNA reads TGTGCCAGCAGTTCGCTGGGGACTAGCGGGGTGGGCGAGCAGTACTTC.

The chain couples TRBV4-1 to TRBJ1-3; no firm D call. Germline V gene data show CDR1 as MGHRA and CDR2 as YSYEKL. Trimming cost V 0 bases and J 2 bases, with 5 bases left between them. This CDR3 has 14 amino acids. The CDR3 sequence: CASSQDPAGNTIYF. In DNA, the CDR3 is TGCGCCAGCAGCCAAGATCCAGCTGGAAACACCATATATTTT.

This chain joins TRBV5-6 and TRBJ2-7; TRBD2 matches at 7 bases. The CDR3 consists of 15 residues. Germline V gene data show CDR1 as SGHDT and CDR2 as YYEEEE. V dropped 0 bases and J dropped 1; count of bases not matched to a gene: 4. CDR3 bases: TGTGCCAGCAGCTTGGCCGGGGAGGGGTCCTACGAGCAGTACTTC. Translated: CASSLAGEGSYEQYF. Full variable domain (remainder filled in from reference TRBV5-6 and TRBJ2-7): DAGVTQSPTHLIKTRGQQVTLRCSPKSGHDTVSWYQQALGQGPQFIFQYYEEEERQRGNFPDRFSGHQFPNYSSELNVNALLLGDSALYLCASSLAGEGSYEQYFGPGTRLTVT.

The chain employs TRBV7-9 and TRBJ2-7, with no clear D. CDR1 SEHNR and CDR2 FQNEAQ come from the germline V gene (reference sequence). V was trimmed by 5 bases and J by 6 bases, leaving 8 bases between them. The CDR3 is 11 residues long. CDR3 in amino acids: CASSIGTEQYF. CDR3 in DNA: TGTGCCAGCAGCATAGGAACCGAGCAGTACTTC.

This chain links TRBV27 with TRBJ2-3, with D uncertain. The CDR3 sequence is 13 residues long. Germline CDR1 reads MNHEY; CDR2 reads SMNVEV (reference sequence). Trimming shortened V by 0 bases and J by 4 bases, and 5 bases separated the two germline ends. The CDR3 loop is CASSLSFADTQYF. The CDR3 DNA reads TGTGCCAGCAGTTTATCGTTCGCAGATACGCAGTATTTT.

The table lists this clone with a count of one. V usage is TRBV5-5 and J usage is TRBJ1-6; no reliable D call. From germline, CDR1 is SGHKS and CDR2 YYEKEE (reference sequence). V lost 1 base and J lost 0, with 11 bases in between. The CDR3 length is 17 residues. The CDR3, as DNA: TGTGCCAGCAGCTTGTCTGCAGCCAGCTCCTATAATTCACCCCTCCACTTT. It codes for CASSLSAASSYNSPLHF.

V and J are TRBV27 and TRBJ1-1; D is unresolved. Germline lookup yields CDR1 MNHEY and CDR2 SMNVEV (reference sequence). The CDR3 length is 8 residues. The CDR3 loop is CSPTEAFF. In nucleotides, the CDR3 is TGTTCCCCCACTGAAGCTTTCTTT.

In DNA, the CDR3 is TGTGCCAGCAGCCCCATAGCGGGCGGCTACAATGAGCAGTTCTTC. As protein: CASSPIAGGYNEQFF. The V gene is TRBV9, the J gene TRBJ2-1; 7 bases line up with TRBD2. The trim removed 4 bases at V and 3 bases at J, leaving 7 bases unmatched. The CDR3 covers 15 residues. Germline V CDR1 and CDR2: SGDLS, YYNGEE.